One T cell receptor beta chain is described in this entry. This CDR3 contains 15 residues. Between the trimmed V and J ends, which lost 1 base and 8 bases, there was a span of 14 bases. Looked up from germline, CDR1 is MNHEY and CDR2 is SMNVEV (reference sequence). This specimen belongs to a study of monozygotic twins with cystic fibrosis. Generated by immunoSEQ multiplex PCR, the TCRdb table keeps only in-frame clones and is missing some. This sample yields about 14,000 clones, of which 85% are seen a single time; 0.8% to 1.2% belongs to the top ten. Sequencing was done on a sample of blood. The TCR was taken from a boy younger than 18 with cystic fibrosis. The chain combines TRBV27 with TRBJ1-4, with a tentative D call TRBD1 (5 bases). In DNA, the CDR3 is TGTGCCAGCAGTTTATGGGGCAGGCCGACAGAAAAACTGTTTTTT. Protein sequence: CASSLWGRPTEKLFF.